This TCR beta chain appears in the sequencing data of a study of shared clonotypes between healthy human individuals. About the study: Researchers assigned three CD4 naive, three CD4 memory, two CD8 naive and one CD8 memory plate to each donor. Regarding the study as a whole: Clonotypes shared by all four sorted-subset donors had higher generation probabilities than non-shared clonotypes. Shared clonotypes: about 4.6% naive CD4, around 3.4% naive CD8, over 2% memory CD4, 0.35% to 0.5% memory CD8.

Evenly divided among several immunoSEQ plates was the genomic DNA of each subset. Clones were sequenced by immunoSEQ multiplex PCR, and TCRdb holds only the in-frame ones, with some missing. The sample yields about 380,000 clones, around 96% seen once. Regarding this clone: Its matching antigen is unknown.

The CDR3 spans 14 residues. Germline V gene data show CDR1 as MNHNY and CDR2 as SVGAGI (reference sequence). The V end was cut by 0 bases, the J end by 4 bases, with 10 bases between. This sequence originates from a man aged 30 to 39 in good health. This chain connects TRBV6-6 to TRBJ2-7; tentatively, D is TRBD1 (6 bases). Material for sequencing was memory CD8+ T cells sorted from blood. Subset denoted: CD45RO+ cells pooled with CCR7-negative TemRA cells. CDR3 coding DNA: TGTGCCAGCAGTTACTCCAGGGGTGTATACGAGCAGTACTTC. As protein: CASSYSRGVYEQYF.